The clone carrying this TCR beta chain was recorded many times. Sample-barcoded 5' priming and a J-beta primer mix drove a second PCR of roughly 7 to 11 cycles. From the 5' RACE reads, TCRdb called clonotypes with MiXCR, one entry per CDR3 protein. The sample has around 800,000 distinct CDR3 sequences; around 25% are singletons. This specimen belongs to a study of blood T cells in healthy people across ages. Samples each had at least 5 micrograms of total RNA extracted. The same sample was also studied in work on T cells of mothers and their children.

This receptor was identified in a boy aged 10-17 years in good health. The specimen was blood.

CDR3 amino acids: CASSRGLAMRETQYF. The CDR3 DNA reads TGTGCCAGCAGCAGGGGACTAGCGATGAGAGAGACCCAGTACTTC. This chain joins TRBV7-9 and TRBJ2-5, with 10 nucleotides matching TRBD2. CDR1 is SEHNR, CDR2 FQNEAQ, per germline (reference sequence). This CDR3 contains 15 residues. V was pared by 5 bases and J by 4 bases, with 7 bases of the junction left unmatched.